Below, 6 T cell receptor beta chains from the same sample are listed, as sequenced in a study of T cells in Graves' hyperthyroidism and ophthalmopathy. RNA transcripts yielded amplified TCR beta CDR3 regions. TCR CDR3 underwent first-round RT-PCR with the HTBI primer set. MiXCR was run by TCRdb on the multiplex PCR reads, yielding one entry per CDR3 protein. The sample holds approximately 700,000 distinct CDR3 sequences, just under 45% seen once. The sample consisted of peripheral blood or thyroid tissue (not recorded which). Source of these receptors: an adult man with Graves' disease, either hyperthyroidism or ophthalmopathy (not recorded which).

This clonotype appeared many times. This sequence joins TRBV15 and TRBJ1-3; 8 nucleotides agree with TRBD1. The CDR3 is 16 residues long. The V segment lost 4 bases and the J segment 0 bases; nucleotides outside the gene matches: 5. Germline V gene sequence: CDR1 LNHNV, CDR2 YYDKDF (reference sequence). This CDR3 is CATSKDRGHSGNTIYF. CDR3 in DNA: TGTGCCACCAGCAAAGACAGGGGCCACTCTGGAAACACCATATATTTT.

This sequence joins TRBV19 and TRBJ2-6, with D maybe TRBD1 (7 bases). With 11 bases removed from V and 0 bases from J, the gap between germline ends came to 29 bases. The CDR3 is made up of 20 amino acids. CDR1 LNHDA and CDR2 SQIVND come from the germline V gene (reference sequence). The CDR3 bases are TGTGCCTCACGTGGGGAGGACAGGAGTCCAGAACCCTCTGGGGCCAACGTCCTGACTTTC. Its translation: CASRGEDRSPEPSGANVLTF.

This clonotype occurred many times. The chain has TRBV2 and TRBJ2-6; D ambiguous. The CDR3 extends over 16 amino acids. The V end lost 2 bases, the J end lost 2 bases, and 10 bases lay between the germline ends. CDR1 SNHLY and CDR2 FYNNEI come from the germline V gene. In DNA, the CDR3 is TGTGCCAGCAGTGAAAGCAAGGGTGCTGGGGCCAACGTCCTGACTTTC. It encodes CASSESKGAGANVLTF.

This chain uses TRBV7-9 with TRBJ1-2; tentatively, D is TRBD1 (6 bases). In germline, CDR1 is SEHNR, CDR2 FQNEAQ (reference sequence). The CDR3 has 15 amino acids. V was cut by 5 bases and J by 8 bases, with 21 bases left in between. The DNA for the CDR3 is TGTGCCAGCAGCACCAGCGCGGGGACACTTTGGGGCTACACCTTC. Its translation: CASSTSAGTLWGYTF.

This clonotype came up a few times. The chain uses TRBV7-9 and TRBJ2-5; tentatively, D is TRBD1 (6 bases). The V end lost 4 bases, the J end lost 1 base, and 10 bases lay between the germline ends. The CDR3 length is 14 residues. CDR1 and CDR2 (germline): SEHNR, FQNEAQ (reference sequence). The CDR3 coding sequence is TGTGCCAGCAGCTACCAGGGGACCCAAGAGACCCAGTACTTC. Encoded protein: CASSYQGTQETQYF.

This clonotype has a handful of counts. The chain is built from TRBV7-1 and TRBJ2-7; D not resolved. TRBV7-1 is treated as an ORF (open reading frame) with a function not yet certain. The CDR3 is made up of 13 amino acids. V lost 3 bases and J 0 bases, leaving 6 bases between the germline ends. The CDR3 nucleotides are TGTGCCAGCAGCTCCTACCTCTCCTACGAGCAGTACTTC. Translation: CASSSYLSYEQYF.